The 23 T cell receptor beta chains reported below all come from one sample, sequenced in a study of T cell repertoires in cytomegalovirus infection. One entry per CDR3 protein results from TCRdb running MiXCR on the reads. The data show about 890,000 distinct CDR3 sequences, 30% to 40% seen once. Their antigens are not known. The sequenced sample was cultured CD8+ T cells from PBMCs, obtained from culture after CMV antigen stimulation. The origin of the receptors is a human donor in good health (CMV status not recorded). Some clones in this sample may be carry-over from other donors' samples.

The V and J genes are TRBV20-1 and TRBJ2-5, with 13 positions matching TRBD2. CDR1 and CDR2 from the germline V gene are DFQATT and SNEGSKA (reference sequence). This CDR3 contains 16 residues. Trimming took 5 bases from V and 0 from J; bases not matched to a gene: 6. CDR3 region: CSASGLAGRYQETQYF. The CDR3 nucleotides read TGCAGTGCTTCGGGACTAGCGGGGAGGTACCAAGAGACCCAGTACTTC.

The chain joins TRBV9 to TRBJ1-6; D not resolved. This CDR3 is 15 amino acids long. V was clipped by 4 bases and J by 7 bases, with 15 bases between them. Germline V gene sequence: CDR1 SGDLS, CDR2 YYNGEE. The CDR3 nucleotides read TGTGCCAGCAGCCTCCCAGCCGGGCCCAATTCACCCCTCCACTTT. Encoded protein: CASSLPAGPNSPLHF.

The chain joins TRBV4-1 to TRBJ1-1; unclear D gene. The V end was cut by 4 bases, the J end by 6 bases, with 9 bases between. Germline V gene lookup returns CDR1 MGHRA and CDR2 YSYEKL. CDR3 length equals 12 residues. CDR3 nucleotide sequence: TGCGCCAGCAGCCCGGAGAGCGCTGAAGCTTTCTTT. Protein sequence: CASSPESAEAFF.

This clonotype was seen many times. The rearrangement uses TRBV7-8 and TRBJ2-5, with 9 bases identical to TRBD2. Germline V gene data show CDR1 as SGHVS and CDR2 as FQNEAQ. Trimming at V came to 6 bases and at J to 1 base, leaving 9 bases not matched to a gene. The CDR3 length is 16 residues. The CDR3 DNA sequence: TGTGCCAGCAGTTCCGTGGCTAGCGGGGCCCAAGAGACCCAGTACTTC. Amino acid sequence: CASSSVASGAQETQYF. Full variable domain (rest looked up from reference TRBV7-8 and TRBJ2-5): GAGVSQSPRYKVAKRGQDVALRCDPISGHVSLFWYQQALGQGPEFLTYFQNEAQLDKSGLPSDRFFAERPEGSVSTLKIQRTQQEDSAVYLCASSSVASGAQETQYFGPGTRLLVL.

This clonotype was observed a single time. The gene calls are TRBV6-1 and TRBJ2-1; 12 nucleotides align to TRBD2. Germline loops: CDR1 MNHNS, CDR2 SASEGT. After removal of 5 bases from V and 1 base from J, the junction contained 3 bases not matched to a gene. There are 16 residues in the CDR3. The CDR3 loop is CASSRTSGTSYNEQFF. The CDR3 DNA is TGTGCCAGCAGTAGGACTAGCGGGACATCCTACAATGAGCAGTTCTTC.

This clonotype was seen a few times. The J gene is TRBJ1-2, the V gene TRBV19; D gene ambiguous. The CDR3 covers 15 residues. V shed 8 bases and J shed 1 base, with 17 bases lying between them. Per the germline V gene, CDR1 is LNHDA and CDR2 is SQIVND (reference sequence). CDR3: CASSPTGFLNYGYTF. CDR3 sequence (DNA): TGTGCCAGTTCTCCAACGGGATTCCTTAACTATGGCTACACCTTC.

The chain links TRBV15 to TRBJ1-2; 9 bases match TRBD1. The CDR3 has 16 residues. Germline V CDR1 and CDR2: LNHNV, YYDKDF (reference sequence). Unmatched junction bases numbered 18, after V lost 8 bases and J lost 8 bases. The CDR3 region is CATASVPGQGSIGYTF. CDR3 sequence (DNA): TGTGCCACCGCCTCCGTCCCGGGACAGGGTTCGATAGGCTACACCTTC.

Here the CDR3 reads CASSQSKLSRDIAKNIQYF. In nucleotides, the CDR3 is TGTGCCAGCAGTCAATCGAAACTTTCAAGGGACATAGCCAAAAACATTCAGTACTTC. The chain joins TRBV27 to TRBJ2-4; TRBD1 is a possible D gene (6 bases). The CDR3 extends over 19 amino acids. Trimming cost V 5 bases and J 0 bases, with 23 bases left between them. CDR1 and CDR2 from the germline V gene are MNHEY and SMNVEV (reference sequence).

This clonotype was picked up many times. One end of the junction is discordant with germline, which a read error may explain. V usage is TRBV4-1 and J usage is TRBJ2-7, with D uncertain. This CDR3 is 13 amino acids long. CDR1 is MGHRA, CDR2 YSYEKL, per germline. CDR3: CASSQDSSYEQYF. The CDR3 nucleotides read TGTGCCAGCAGCCAAGACTCATCCTACGAGCAGTACTTC.

The V gene is TRBV11-2, the J gene TRBJ2-7; D is undetermined. Trimming pared 5 bases from V and 3 bases from J, leaving 11 bases between. CDR3 size: 13 residues. Germline V gene data show CDR1 as SGHAT and CDR2 as FQNNGV. The CDR3 here is CASSPTLHYEQYV. For the CDR3, the DNA is TGTGCCAGCAGCCCGACACTTCACTACGAGCAGTACGTC.

The chain recombines TRBV7-9 with TRBJ1-2, with unresolved D. The CDR3 extends over 14 amino acids. V gave up 5 bases and J gave up 4 bases, with 14 bases separating them. CDR1 is SEHNR, CDR2 FQNEAQ, per germline (reference sequence). This chain's CDR3 is CASSPLQDVYGYTF. CDR3 bases: TGTGCCAGCAGCCCTCTCCAGGACGTCTATGGCTACACCTTC.

V gene TRBV7-9 combines with J gene TRBJ2-3; perhaps D is TRBD1 or TRBD2 (5 bases each). V lost 8 bases and J 3 bases, leaving 15 bases between the germline ends. The CDR3 sequence is 14 residues long. Germline V CDR1 and CDR2: SEHNR, FQNEAQ (reference sequence). CDR3 bases: TGTGCCAGCGGGGGAGAGGCTAATACAGATACGCAGTATTTT. Protein sequence: CASGGEANTDTQYF.

The chain is built from TRBV19 and TRBJ2-5, with TRBD1 as a possible D gene (5 bases). The germline CDR1 and CDR2 sequences are LNHDA and SQIVND (reference sequence). V lost 4 bases and J lost 3, with 12 bases in between. This CDR3 has 14 amino acids. CDR3 in amino acids: CASSTTQAEETQYF. The CDR3 DNA reads as TGTGCCAGTAGTACAACACAGGCTGAAGAGACCCAGTACTTC.

This chain uses TRBV7-9 with TRBJ1-6; 9 bases align to TRBD1. The CDR3 runs 16 residues. Germline V gene lookup returns CDR1 SEHNR and CDR2 FQNEAQ (reference sequence). Trimming at V came to 5 bases and at J to 4 bases, leaving 6 bases not matched to a gene. CDR3 sequence: CASSGTGGAYNSPLHF. The CDR3 nucleotides read TGTGCCAGCAGCGGAACAGGGGGCGCTTATAATTCACCCCTCCACTTT.

The rearrangement uses TRBV10-3 and TRBJ2-3; 8 positions agree with TRBD1. There are 19 residues in the CDR3. V was pared by 6 bases and J by 6 bases, with 23 bases of the junction left unmatched. Germline CDR1 and CDR2: ENHRY and SYGVKD. This CDR3 is CAIRDRAVLTTGLRDTQYF. CDR3 nucleotides: TGTGCCATCAGGGACAGGGCTGTATTGACGACGGGACTTAGGGATACGCAGTATTTT.

This chain uses TRBV6-5 with TRBJ2-7, with TRBD1 as a possible D gene (6 bases). The CDR3 sequence is 16 residues long. Looked up from germline, CDR1 is MNHEY and CDR2 is SVGAGI. The V gene lost 0 bases and the J gene lost 3 bases, with 15 bases spanning the gap. Here the CDR3 reads CASSYSGDIGIYEQYV. CDR3 DNA: TGTGCCAGCAGTTACTCGGGGGACATTGGAATCTACGAGCAGTACGTC.

The chain links TRBV3-1 to TRBJ1-2; TRBD1 might be the D (5 bases). There are 17 residues in the CDR3. Germline V lookup: CDR1 LGHDT, CDR2 YNNKEL (reference sequence). Between the trimmed V and J ends, which lost 4 bases and 1 base, there was a span of 19 bases. CDR3 sequence reads: CASSPIGGEVHNYGYTF. The CDR3 region has the DNA TGTGCCAGCAGCCCCATAGGAGGGGAGGTTCATAACTATGGCTACACCTTC.

The CDR3 sequence is CASSYSMGNGYTF. DNA for the CDR3: TGTGCCAGCAGTTACTCGATGGGAAATGGCTACACCTTC. The J gene is TRBJ1-2, the V gene TRBV6-5; D gene ambiguous. V was cut by 0 bases and J by 6 bases, with 8 bases left in between. CDR1 is MNHEY and CDR2 is SVGAGI in the germline V gene. CDR3 length: 13 amino acids.

This clonotype showed up just a few times. The rearrangement uses TRBV7-3 and TRBJ2-2, with TRBD2 matching over 9 bases. V was clipped by 3 bases and J by 0 bases; unmatched bases: 5. Germline loops: CDR1 SGHTA, CDR2 FQGTGA. The CDR3 length is 17 residues. This CDR3 is CASSLGGLAANTGELFF. The DNA for the CDR3 is TGTGCCAGCAGCTTGGGGGGACTAGCCGCGAACACCGGGGAGCTGTTTTTT.

This clonotype appeared a few times. The chain combines TRBV19 with TRBJ2-5; the match to TRBD2 covers 9 bases. The CDR3 totals 15 residues. Unmatched junction bases numbered 4, after V lost 4 bases and J lost 1 base. Germline CDR1 and CDR2: LNHDA and SQIVND (reference sequence). CDR3 amino acids: CASSKTSGPQETQYF. For the CDR3, the DNA is TGTGCCAGTAGTAAGACTAGCGGCCCCCAAGAGACCCAGTACTTC.

This chain connects TRBV2 to TRBJ1-1; no definite D call. The CDR3 has 10 amino acids. The germline V gene encodes CDR1 SNHLY and CDR2 FYNNEI. Trimming took 7 bases from V and 10 from J, leaving 10 bases between them. This chain's CDR3 is CASIQHGAFF. The CDR3 DNA reads as TGTGCCAGCATCCAACATGGAGCTTTCTTT.

This clonotype was counted ten times or more. V and J are TRBV7-2 and TRBJ1-3; a possible D gene is TRBD1 (5 bases). The CDR3 sequence is 15 residues long. Deletions cut 5 bases from V and 0 bases from J, with 11 bases between. Per the germline V gene, CDR1 is SGHTA and CDR2 is FQGNSA. CDR3 in amino acids: CASSATTVSGNTIYF. The CDR3 DNA reads TGTGCCAGCAGCGCCACGACAGTCTCTGGAAACACCATATATTTT.

The rearrangement joins TRBV10-3 to TRBJ2-2; 7 nucleotides align to TRBD1. This CDR3 has 16 amino acids. Trimming cost V 3 bases and J 6 bases; bases outside gene matches: 10. CDR1 is ENHRY, CDR2 SYGVKD, per germline. This CDR3 is CAISDAQGGAAGELFF. The CDR3 DNA reads TGTGCCATCAGTGACGCGCAAGGGGGCGCCGCCGGGGAGCTGTTTTTT.